The 8 T cell receptor beta chains listed next were all sequenced from one sample in a study of CD8 T cells in Susac syndrome. Reverse transcription of roughly 0.5 to 1 ug RNA used random hexamers. TCRdb fed the immunoSEQ multiplex PCR reads into MiXCR, producing one record per CDR3 protein. Among tens of thousands of distinct CDR3 sequences listed, approximately 94% were seen once. Specimen: CD8+ T cells from PBMCs. The receptors stem from a human donor in good health.

V is TRBV15 and J is TRBJ2-1; 10 bases agree with TRBD1. Germline lookup yields CDR1 LNHNV and CDR2 YYDKDF (reference sequence). The CDR3 consists of 15 residues. The trim removed 2 bases at V and 8 bases at J, leaving 6 bases unmatched. CDR3 nucleotide sequence: TGTGCCACCAGCAGACGGACAGGGGGTACCGATGAGCAGTTCTTC. Translated, it gives CATSRRTGGTDEQFF.

J is TRBJ2-7 and V is TRBV27, with D uncertain. Germline CDR1 and CDR2: MNHEY and SMNVEV (reference sequence). The ends were cut back, 0 bases at V and 3 bases at J, with 6 bases in the middle. This CDR3 contains 13 residues. CDR3 DNA sequence: TGTGCCAGCAGTTTATCGCGGAACTACGAGCAGTACTTC. Its translation is CASSLSRNYEQYF.

The chain recombines TRBV5-4 with TRBJ1-1; 7 nucleotides align to TRBD1. Trimming removed 2 bases from V and 1 base from J; junction bases left unmatched: 5. This CDR3 is 15 amino acids long. Germline lookup yields CDR1 SGHNT and CDR2 YYREEE (reference sequence). This CDR3 reads CASSLPGQTNTEAFF. The CDR3 bases are TGTGCCAGCAGCTTACCGGGACAGACGAACACTGAAGCTTTCTTT.

This clonotype was found once. The V and J genes are TRBV2 and TRBJ2-7; no reliable D call. Trimming took off 7 bases at V and 5 bases at J, with 3 bases between the two ends. From germline, CDR1 is SNHLY and CDR2 FYNNEI. The CDR3 spans 9 residues. The CDR3 sequence is CASNHEQYV. In DNA, the CDR3 is TGTGCCAGCAACCACGAGCAGTACGTC.

The chain is built from TRBV27 and TRBJ2-3, with 9 bases that match TRBD1. The J segment lost 3 bases and the V segment lost 6 bases, leaving 13 bases of the junction unmatched. Germline V lookup: CDR1 MNHEY, CDR2 SMNVEV (reference sequence). CDR3 size: 17 residues. The CDR3 nucleotides are TGTGCCAGCAGGCCGGGGGCCACAGGGGGCTTGACAGATACGCAGTATTTT. Protein product: CASRPGATGGLTDTQYF.

J is TRBJ2-7 and V is TRBV27; D might be TRBD2 (5 bases). The CDR3 runs to 14 residues. V was cut by 5 bases and J by 3 bases, with 14 bases left in between. The germline gives CDR1 MNHEY, CDR2 SMNVEV (reference sequence). The CDR3 nucleotides are TGTGCCAGCAGTACCCCAGGACGGGACTACGAGCAGTACTTC. This gives the protein CASSTPGRDYEQYF.

Only one count was recorded for this clonotype. The V gene is TRBV19, the J gene TRBJ1-2; D not resolved. Germline V lookup: CDR1 LNHDA, CDR2 SQIVND (reference sequence). The CDR3 loop spans 15 amino acids. V was pared by 3 bases and J by 4 bases, with 15 bases between. The CDR3 here is CASSMNSAGPYGYTF. The CDR3 DNA reads as TGTGCCAGTAGTATGAATTCGGCAGGACCCTATGGCTACACCTTC. The whole variable domain, filled in from reference TRBV19 and TRBJ1-2, reads DGGITQSPKYLFRKEGQNVTLSCEQNLNHDAMYWYRQDPGQGLRLIYYSQIVNDFQKGDIAEGYSVSREKKESFPLTVTSAQKNPTAFYLCASSMNSAGPYGYTFGSGTRLTVV.

The table lists this clonotype with a few counts. The chain is built from TRBV4-1 and TRBJ2-7; TRBD1 matches 7 bases. The CDR3 runs 17 residues. The V segment lost 0 bases and the J segment 0 bases; nucleotides outside the gene matches: 8. The germline CDR1 and CDR2 sequences are MGHRA and YSYEKL. CDR3 loop: CASSQDWTGLSSYEQYF. CDR3 in DNA: TGCGCCAGCAGCCAAGACTGGACAGGTTTGAGCTCCTACGAGCAGTACTTC.